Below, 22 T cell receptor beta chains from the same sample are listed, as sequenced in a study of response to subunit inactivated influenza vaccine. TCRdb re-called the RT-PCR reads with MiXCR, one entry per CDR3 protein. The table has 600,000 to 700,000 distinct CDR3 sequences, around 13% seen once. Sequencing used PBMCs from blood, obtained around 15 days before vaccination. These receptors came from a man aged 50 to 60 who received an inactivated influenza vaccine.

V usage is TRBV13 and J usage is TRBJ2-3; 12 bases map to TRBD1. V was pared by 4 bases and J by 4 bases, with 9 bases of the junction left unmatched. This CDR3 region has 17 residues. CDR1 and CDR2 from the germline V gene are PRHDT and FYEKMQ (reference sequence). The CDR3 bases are TGTGCCAGCAGCTCCGAGCGGGGACAGGGGGCAGCAGATACGCAGTATTTT. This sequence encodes CASSSERGQGAADTQYF.

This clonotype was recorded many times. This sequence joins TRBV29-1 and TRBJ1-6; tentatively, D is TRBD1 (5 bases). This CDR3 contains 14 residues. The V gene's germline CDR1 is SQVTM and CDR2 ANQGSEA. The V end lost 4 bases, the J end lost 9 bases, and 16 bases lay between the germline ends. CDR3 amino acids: CSVGEGGTSSPLHF. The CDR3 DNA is TGCAGCGTTGGGGAAGGAGGGACGAGTTCACCCCTCCACTTT.

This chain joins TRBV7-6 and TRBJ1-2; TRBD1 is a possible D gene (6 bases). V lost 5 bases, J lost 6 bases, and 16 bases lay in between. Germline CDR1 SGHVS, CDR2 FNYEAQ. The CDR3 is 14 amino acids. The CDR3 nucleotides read TGTGCCAGCAGCCCCGCCGGGACACCCGATGGCTACACCTTC. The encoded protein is CASSPAGTPDGYTF.

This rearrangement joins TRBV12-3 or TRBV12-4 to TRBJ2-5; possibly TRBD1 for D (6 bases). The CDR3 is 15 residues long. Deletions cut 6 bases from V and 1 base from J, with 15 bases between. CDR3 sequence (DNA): TGTGCCAGCAGCGAACAGGGCGCCCTCCAAGAGACCCAGTACTTC. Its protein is CASSEQGALQETQYF.

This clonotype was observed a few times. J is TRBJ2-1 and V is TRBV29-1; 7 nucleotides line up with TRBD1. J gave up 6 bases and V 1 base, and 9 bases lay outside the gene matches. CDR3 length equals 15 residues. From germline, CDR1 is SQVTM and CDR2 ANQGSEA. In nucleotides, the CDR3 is TGCAGCGTTGAAGGGATCGACAGGGCCCGCAATGAGCAGTTCTTC. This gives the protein CSVEGIDRARNEQFF.

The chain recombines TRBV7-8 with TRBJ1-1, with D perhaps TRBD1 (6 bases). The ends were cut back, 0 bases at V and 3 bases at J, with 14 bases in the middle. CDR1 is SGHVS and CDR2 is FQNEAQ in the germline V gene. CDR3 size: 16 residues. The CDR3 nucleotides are TGTGCCAGCAGCTTAGCGCTCGGAGGGGGACACACTGAAGCTTTCTTT. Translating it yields CASSLALGGGHTEAFF.

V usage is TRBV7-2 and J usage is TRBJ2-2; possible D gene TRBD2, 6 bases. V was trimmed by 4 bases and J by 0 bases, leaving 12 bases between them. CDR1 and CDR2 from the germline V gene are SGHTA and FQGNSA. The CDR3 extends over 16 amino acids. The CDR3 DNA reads TGTGCCAGCAGCTCCCTCGGCGGGGCGAACACCGGGGAGCTGTTTTTT. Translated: CASSSLGGANTGELFF.

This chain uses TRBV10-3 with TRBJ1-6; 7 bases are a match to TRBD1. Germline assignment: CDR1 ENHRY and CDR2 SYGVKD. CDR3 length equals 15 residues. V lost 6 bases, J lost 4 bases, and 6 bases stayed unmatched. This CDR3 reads CAISDDRAYNSPLHF. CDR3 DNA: TGTGCCATCAGCGACGACAGGGCTTATAATTCACCCCTCCACTTT.

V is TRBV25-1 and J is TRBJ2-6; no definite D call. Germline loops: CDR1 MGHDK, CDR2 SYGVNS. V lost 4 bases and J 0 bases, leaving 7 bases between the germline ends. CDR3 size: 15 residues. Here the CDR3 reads CASSGVFSGANVLTF. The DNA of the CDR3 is TGTGCCAGCAGTGGGGTCTTCTCTGGGGCCAACGTCCTGACTTTC.

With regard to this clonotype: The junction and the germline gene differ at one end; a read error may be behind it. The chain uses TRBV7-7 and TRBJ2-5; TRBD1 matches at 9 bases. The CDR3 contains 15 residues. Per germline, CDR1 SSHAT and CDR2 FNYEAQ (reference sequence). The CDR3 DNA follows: TGTGCTAGCAGCTGGGGGGACAGGGAGGACGAGACCCAGTACTTC. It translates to CASSWGDREDETQYF.

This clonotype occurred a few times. CDR3 region: CASSHPAANTGELFF. CDR3 nucleotides: TGTGCCAGCAGCCACCCTGCGGCGAACACCGGGGAGCTGTTTTTT. The chain has TRBV9 and TRBJ2-2; D remains unclear. Germline V lookup: CDR1 SGDLS, CDR2 YYNGEE. V was cut by 4 bases and J by 0 bases, with 10 bases left in between. The CDR3 has 15 amino acids.

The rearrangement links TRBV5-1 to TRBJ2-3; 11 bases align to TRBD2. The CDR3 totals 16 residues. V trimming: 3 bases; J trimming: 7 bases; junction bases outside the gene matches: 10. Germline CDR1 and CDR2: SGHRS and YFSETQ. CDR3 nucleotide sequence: TGCGCCAGCAGCTCGGGCGAAACTAGCGGGAGTAATACGCAGTATTTT. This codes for CASSSGETSGSNTQYF.

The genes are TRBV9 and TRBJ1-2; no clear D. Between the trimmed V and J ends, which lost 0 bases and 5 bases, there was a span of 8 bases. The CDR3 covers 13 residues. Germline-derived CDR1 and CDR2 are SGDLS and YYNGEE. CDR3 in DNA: TGTGCCAGCAGCGTAGGTAGCAGTTATGGCTACACCTTC. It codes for CASSVGSSYGYTF.

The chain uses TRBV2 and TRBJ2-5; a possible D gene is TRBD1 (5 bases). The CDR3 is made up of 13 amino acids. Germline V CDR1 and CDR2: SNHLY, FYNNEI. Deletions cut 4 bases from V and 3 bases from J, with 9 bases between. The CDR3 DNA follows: TGTGCCAGCAGTGGGGGCCACGAAGAGACCCAGTACTTC. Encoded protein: CASSGGHEETQYF.

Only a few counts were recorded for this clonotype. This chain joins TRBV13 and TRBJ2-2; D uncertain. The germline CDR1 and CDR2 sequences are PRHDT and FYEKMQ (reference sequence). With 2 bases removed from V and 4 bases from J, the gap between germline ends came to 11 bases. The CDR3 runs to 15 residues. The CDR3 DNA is TGTGCCAGCAGCTTACAGGCCGAACTCACCGGGGAGCTGTTTTTT. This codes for CASSLQAELTGELFF.

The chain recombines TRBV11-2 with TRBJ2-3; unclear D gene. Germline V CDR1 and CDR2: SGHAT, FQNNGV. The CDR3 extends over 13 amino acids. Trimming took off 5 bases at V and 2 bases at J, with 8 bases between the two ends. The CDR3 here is CASSGEPTDTQYF. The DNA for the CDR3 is TGTGCCAGCAGCGGGGAACCCACAGATACGCAGTATTTT.

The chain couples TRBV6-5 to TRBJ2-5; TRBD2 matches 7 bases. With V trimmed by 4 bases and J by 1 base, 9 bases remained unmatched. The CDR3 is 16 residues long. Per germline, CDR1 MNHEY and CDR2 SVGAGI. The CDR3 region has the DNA TGTGCCAGCAGTTCTAGCGGAGGGAACCTCCAAGAGACCCAGTACTTC. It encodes CASSSSGGNLQETQYF.

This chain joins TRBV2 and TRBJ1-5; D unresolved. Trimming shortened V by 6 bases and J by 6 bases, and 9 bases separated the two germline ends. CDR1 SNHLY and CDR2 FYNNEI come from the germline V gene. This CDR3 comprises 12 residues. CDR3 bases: TGTGCCAGCAGACTCCCTCCTCAGCCCCAGCATTTT. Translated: CASRLPPQPQHF.

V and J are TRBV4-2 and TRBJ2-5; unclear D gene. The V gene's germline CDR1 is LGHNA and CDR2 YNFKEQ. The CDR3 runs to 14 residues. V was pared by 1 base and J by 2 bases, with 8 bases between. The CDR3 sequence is CASSQVVLQETQYF. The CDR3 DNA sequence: TGTGCCAGCAGCCAAGTCGTATTGCAAGAGACCCAGTACTTC.

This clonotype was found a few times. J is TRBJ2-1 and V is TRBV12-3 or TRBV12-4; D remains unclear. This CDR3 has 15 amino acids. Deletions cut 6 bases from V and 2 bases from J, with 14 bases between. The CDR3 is CASSDPLITYNEQFF. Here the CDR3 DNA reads TGTGCCAGCAGCGACCCTTTGATTACCTACAATGAGCAGTTCTTC.

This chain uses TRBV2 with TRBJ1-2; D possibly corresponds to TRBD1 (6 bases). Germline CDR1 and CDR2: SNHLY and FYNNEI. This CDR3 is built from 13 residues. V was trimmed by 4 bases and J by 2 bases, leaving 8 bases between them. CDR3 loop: CASSGTENYGYTF. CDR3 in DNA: TGTGCCAGCAGTGGGACAGAAAACTATGGCTACACCTTC.

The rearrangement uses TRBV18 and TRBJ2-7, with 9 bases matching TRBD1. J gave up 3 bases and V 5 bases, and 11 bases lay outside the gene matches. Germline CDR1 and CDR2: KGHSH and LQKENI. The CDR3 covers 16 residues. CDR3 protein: CASSSRRTGDIYEQYF. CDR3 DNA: TGTGCCAGCTCATCGAGGCGGACAGGGGACATCTACGAGCAGTACTTC.